The sample holds one count of the clone carrying this TCR beta chain. Other DNA sequences in the same sample also yield this CDR3. Per the authors' pipeline: By means of reference gene primer amplification, nucleated cell counts were estimated. The method was immunoSEQ multiplex PCR; TCRdb's version includes in-frame clones alone and lacks a portion of them. The V and J calls and the clone size are those of that table, but D and trimming were determined from the DNA. The sample holds 97,000 or so clones, roughly 80% seen once. The data were taken from a study of blood T cell repertoires in COVID-19. Looking at the study overall: T cells, B-cell-depleted T cells, or PBMCs provided the cDNA or gDNA that served as material.

Germline loops: CDR1 GTSNPN, CDR2 SVGIG (reference sequence). The length of the CDR3 is 13 residues. The germline V and J ends were trimmed by 0 bases and 6 bases, with 12 bases remaining between them. The chain uses TRBV30 and TRBJ2-7, with D possibly matching TRBD1 (5 bases). Sequencing was carried out using peripheral blood. The receptor was isolated from a man older than 75 with acute or convalescent COVID-19. CDR3 DNA: TGTGCCTGGAGTGTATGGCAGGGTGGCGAGCAGTACTTC. This translates into CAWSVWQGGEQYF.